This entry features one T cell receptor beta chain sequence. In terms of age and location, participants ranged from about 18 to 95 years and lived in fewer than 30 US areas. Which cohort a participant joined came from the clinical history participants gave. The source of the sample is a study of blood T cell repertoires in COVID-19. Across the whole study: COVID-19 samples, acute and convalescent, were from the United States, Italy and Spain.

The CDR3 runs to 15 residues. Germline V gives CDR1 SGHTA, CDR2 FQGNSA. Trimming took off 5 bases at V and 1 base at J, with 14 bases between the two ends. Original handling: Amplification from reference gene primers served as the basis for estimated nucleated cell counts. Profiled with immunoSEQ multiplex PCR; TCRdb holds only in-frame clones, not every one. Clone size and the V and J calls come from that table; the DNA yielded D and trimming. Altogether roughly 250,000 clones are present, approximately 90% being singletons, with the ten largest covering roughly 2.1%. This receptor was taken from a woman between 35 and 50 years old with acute COVID-19. This rearrangement joins TRBV7-2 to TRBJ1-1; the D gene is possibly TRBD1 (5 bases). The sequenced sample was PBMCs or T cells enriched from blood (not recorded which). CDR3 sequence: CASSLPGLPNTEAFF. In nucleotides, the CDR3 is TGTGCCAGCAGCCTCCCGGGACTCCCGAACACTGAAGCTTTCTTT.